One sample yielded the 8 T cell receptor beta chains listed below, sequenced in a study of blood T cell repertoires in COVID-19 (dated by TCRdb to between 2020 and 2021). Library method: the immunoSEQ multiplex PCR assay. This is the immuneACCESS table as TCRdb keeps it, with only in-frame sequences that have V and J called. A part of the clones is gone; compared with another copy, unresolved V genes explain less than half, and the rest is unexplained. For this sample there are roughly 230,000 clones; 70% to 90% appear just once. Around 0.7% of the sample is taken by the ten largest. The sequenced material came from peripheral blood. Every receptor here comes from a human donor in a cohort sampled during active COVID-19.

The V call is TRBV30, the J call TRBJ1-2; D gene ambiguous. Trimming cost V 4 bases and J 1 base, with 10 bases left between them. This CDR3 is built from 13 residues. The germline gives CDR1 GTSNPN, CDR2 SVGIG (reference sequence). CDR3 amino acids: CAWKTVGNYGYTF. CDR3 coding DNA: TGTGCCTGGAAAACAGTGGGTAACTATGGCTACACCTTC.

The chain employs TRBV10-2 and TRBJ2-7; a weak D match, TRBD2 (6 bases). This CDR3 has 14 residues. CDR1 is WSHSY and CDR2 is SAAADI in the germline V gene. Trimming stripped 6 bases from V and 2 bases from J, with 14 bases between. CDR3 nucleotide sequence: TGCGCCAGCAGCCGCGGGGTGGCAGCCTACGAGCAGTACTTC. This translates into CASSRGVAAYEQYF.

The rearrangement uses TRBV3-1 (or the pseudogene TRBV3-2) and TRBJ2-6, with D uncertain. The CDR3 has 17 amino acids. Germline V CDR1 and CDR2: LGHDT, YNNKEL (reference sequence). V was cut by 3 bases and J by 1 base, with 13 bases left in between. The CDR3 DNA reads as TGTGCCAGCAGCCAGCGACACAGAAGTTCTGGGGCCAACGTCCTGACTTTC. Translating it yields CASSQRHRSSGANVLTF.

The J gene is TRBJ1-3, the V gene TRBV5-5; a possible D gene is TRBD1 (5 bases). The CDR3 has 16 residues. CDR1 is SGHKS, CDR2 YYEKEE, per germline (reference sequence). With 2 bases removed from V and 0 bases from J, the gap between germline ends came to 12 bases. The CDR3 region has the DNA TGTGCCAGCAGCTTCGGGGGGAGAAGCTCTGGAAACACCATATATTTT. This encodes CASSFGGRSSGNTIYF.

The rearrangement uses TRBV2 and TRBJ1-2; TRBD1 is a possible D gene (5 bases). CDR3 size: 17 residues. V was pared by 6 bases and J by 2 bases, with 22 bases between. Germline V gives CDR1 SNHLY, CDR2 FYNNEI. The CDR3 coding sequence is TGTGCCAGCAGAAAATGGCTGGTTGGTGGGGGGAACTATGGCTACACCTTC. Protein product: CASRKWLVGGGNYGYTF.

The chain links TRBV19 to TRBJ1-5, with D uncertain. The CDR3 is 14 amino acids. In germline, CDR1 is LNHDA, CDR2 SQIVND (reference sequence). The V end lost 7 bases, the J end lost 2 bases, and 12 bases lay between the germline ends. The CDR3, as DNA: TGTGCCAGTAATCGGGTTGCGGGCAATCAGCCCCAGCATTTT. Its translation is CASNRVAGNQPQHF.

V usage is TRBV6-5 and J usage is TRBJ2-1, with 7 nucleotides matching TRBD2. Germline loops: CDR1 MNHEY, CDR2 SVGAGI. The CDR3 loop spans 15 amino acids. Losses at the gene ends were 6 bases for V and 8 bases for J; bases not matched to a gene: 13. As DNA, the CDR3 is TGTGCCAGCAGCTTTGAGCGGGGTGTGAGGTATGAGCAGTTCTTC. Translated, it gives CASSFERGVRYEQFF.

This clone showed up just once. This chain connects TRBV4-1 to TRBJ2-7; a weak D match, TRBD2 (7 bases). Trimming cost V 4 bases and J 2 bases, with 18 bases left between them. Germline assignment: CDR1 MGHRA and CDR2 YSYEKL. This CDR3 has 16 amino acids. In DNA form, the CDR3 reads TGCGCCAGCAGCCGCGTTGGGGGAGGGGGTACCTACGAGCAGTACTTC. Amino acid sequence: CASSRVGGGGTYEQYF.